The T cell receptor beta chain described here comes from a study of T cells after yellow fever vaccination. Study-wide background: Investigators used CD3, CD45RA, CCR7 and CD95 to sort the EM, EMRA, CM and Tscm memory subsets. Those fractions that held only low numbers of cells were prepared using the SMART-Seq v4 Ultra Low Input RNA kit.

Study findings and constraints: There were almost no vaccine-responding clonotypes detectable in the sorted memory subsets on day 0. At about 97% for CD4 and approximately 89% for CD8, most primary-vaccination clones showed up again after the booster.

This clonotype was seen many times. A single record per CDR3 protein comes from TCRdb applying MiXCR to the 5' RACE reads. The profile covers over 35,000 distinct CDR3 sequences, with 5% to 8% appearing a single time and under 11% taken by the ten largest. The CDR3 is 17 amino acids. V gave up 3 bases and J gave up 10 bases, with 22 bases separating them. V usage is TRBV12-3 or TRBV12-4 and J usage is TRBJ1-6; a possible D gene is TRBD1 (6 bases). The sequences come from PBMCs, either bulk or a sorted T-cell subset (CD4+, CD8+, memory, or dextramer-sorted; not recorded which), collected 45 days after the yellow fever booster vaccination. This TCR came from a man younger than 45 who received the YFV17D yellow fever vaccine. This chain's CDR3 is CASSFYSMSGTRSPLHF. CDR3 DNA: TGTGCCAGCAGTTTTTATAGTATGTCGGGGACACGGTCACCCCTCCACTTT.